This T cell receptor beta chain comes out of a study of T cells in localized non-small cell lung cancer. Germline V gene data show CDR1 as MGHDK and CDR2 as SYGVNS. The CDR3 runs 15 residues. Trimming stripped 2 bases from V and 3 bases from J, with 8 bases between. Sequencing was performed with immunoSEQ multiplex PCR; in TCRdb, only in-frame clones are kept and a portion is missing. This sample has around 2,000 clones, with more than 20% found just once. The sequence was collected from a woman aged 40 to 75 with stage II squamous cell lung carcinoma. The V call is TRBV25-1, the J call TRBJ2-6; perhaps TRBD1 as D (6 bases). Here the sequenced sample was lung tumor tissue, taken before any cancer treatment. This CDR3 is CASSEPRGGANVLTF. CDR3 bases: TGTGCCAGCAGTGAACCCAGGGGTGGGGCCAACGTCCTGACTTTC.